Below, 4 T cell receptor beta chains from the same sample are listed, as sequenced in a study of cytomegalovirus exposure and HLA in healthy donors. PCR involved 60 Vbeta and 13 Jbeta primers. The protocol was immunoSEQ multiplex PCR, while the TCRdb copy is restricted to in-frame clones and leaves out a portion. The data show some 180,000 clones, and the top ten clones hold approximately 6.5%. The sequencing sample was made of PBMCs. Receptors originate from a man aged 25-45 years in good health and CMV-seronegative.

This rearrangement joins TRBV10-1 to TRBJ2-7; TRBD2 is a possible D gene (6 bases). In germline, CDR1 is WNHNN, CDR2 SYGVQD (reference sequence). The CDR3 has 14 residues. Trimming took off 5 bases at V and 4 bases at J, with 15 bases between the two ends. Here the CDR3 reads CASSPSGLPYEQYF. The CDR3, as DNA: TGCGCCAGCAGTCCCTCGGGACTCCCTTACGAGCAGTACTTC.

This CDR3 is CASSLRAGQNQPQHF. The CDR3 coding sequence is TGTGCCAGCAGCTTACGGGCGGGGCAGAATCAGCCCCAGCATTTT. The chain couples TRBV7-8 to TRBJ1-5, with a tentative D call TRBD1 (5 bases). The CDR3 extends over 15 amino acids. The V gene's germline CDR1 is SGHVS and CDR2 FQNEAQ. V lost 2 bases and J lost 4, with 12 bases in between.

The chain couples TRBV6-1 to TRBJ1-3, with 7 bases identical to TRBD1. V gave up 2 bases and J gave up 0 bases; unmatched junction bases: 13. Germline CDR1 and CDR2: MNHNS and SASEGT. The CDR3 runs to 19 residues. The CDR3 spells CASSERGFGTALSGNTIYF. CDR3 nucleotide sequence: TGTGCCAGCAGTGAACGGGGTTTCGGGACAGCACTCTCTGGAAACACCATATATTTT.

The chain recombines TRBV6-5 with TRBJ1-6; D gene ambiguous. The germline CDR1 and CDR2 sequences are MNHEY and SVGAGI. V lost 0 bases to trimming and J lost 5 bases, with 8 bases between them. The CDR3 consists of 15 residues. CDR3 sequence reads: CASSYSSYHNSPLHF. The CDR3 DNA reads as TGTGCCAGCAGTTACTCGAGTTACCATAATTCACCCCTCCACTTT.